This T cell receptor beta chain was observed in a study of memory CD4+ T cells and cytomegalovirus serostatus (dated by TCRdb to between 2017 and 2020). Study-level background: The approximately 35 healthy Belgian adults in the cohort included 9 who were CMV seropositive and approximately 24 who were CMV seronegative. The study sequenced CD4+ memory TCRbeta repertoires of a Belgian cohort with known cytomegalovirus serostatus to replicate a published TCR-based CMV serostatus classifier.

General study outcomes and caveats: Only CD4+CD45RO+ memory cells were sequenced, in contrast to the original study, in which naive and memory CD4+ and CD8+ populations were covered. On the Belgian cohort, the classifier based on the original framework reached a median bootstrapped AUC of 0.95, with a 95% CI of 0.76-1.00. The results were interpreted as suggesting that the CMV-associated TCR signature is mostly present in the CD4+ memory repertoire. For predicting CMV serostatus, the median bootstrapped AUC was roughly 0.95 using the original framework and roughly 0.91 using a US-trained random forest. Of 164 previously reported CMV-associated TCRbeta sequences, 60 to 85 appeared in the CD4+ memory repertoires, each in one to five individuals.

The Quick-DNA Microprep Kit was used to extract genomic DNA from the sorted cells. Amplification of TCRbeta DNA was done with the immunoSEQ hsTCRbeta kit, following the protocol from the manufacturer. TCRbeta libraries were sequenced on an Illumina MiSeq instrument. The source study handled its data this way. Once out-of-frame sequences had been removed, about 2,000,000 distinct TCRbeta sequences were left, which works out to an average of approximately 73,000 per individual. Each individual was scored by the count of 150 or so previously reported CMV-associated TCRbeta sequences and the total productive distinct TCRbeta count. A beta-binomial model was reimplemented in Python, and scikit-learn random forests with default parameters were trained on US cohort data. Classifier performance on the Belgian cohort was summarized as median AUC with percentile confidence intervals over 10,000 bootstrap iterations. TCRdb obtained this table from immuneACCESS and retained in-frame rearrangements with V and J assigned. These tables miss some clones; where compared with another copy, unresolved V genes account for less than half of the shortfall, and the remainder is unexplained. Clone size and V and J calls were adopted from that table, with D and trimming inferred from the DNA. The sample data list 40,000 to 50,000 clones, and less than 85% of these were observed just once. The ten largest clones take up more than 1.5% of the sample.

CDR1 and CDR2 are read off the germline V gene (reference sequence) as LNHDA and SQIVND. Trimmed from V: 7 bases; trimmed from J: 7 bases; junction bases lacking a gene match: 9. The CDR3, cysteine through phenylalanine, is 15 amino acids long. Only the CDR3 DNA stays, 45 bases, in frame from base 1. For this clone: The antigen it binds to is not known. Base qualities are not at hand, and no much larger clone is one base apart.

Single viable CD3+CD4+CD8-CD45RO+ cells were sorted as memory CD4+ T cells on a FACSAria II. To determine CMV serostatus, a Roche Elecsys assay was used that detects serum IgG against CMV pp150, pp28, p38 and p52. After the samples were thawed, total CD4+ T cells were enriched through positive selection using CD4 magnetic microbeads. The samples came from a different study that was designed specifically to examine the CD4+ T cell memory repertoire. Following standard operating procedures, peripheral blood mononuclear cells were isolated and cryopreserved, while serum was kept at -80 degrees C. Staining used CD3-PerCP (BW264/56), CD4-APC (RPA-T4), CD45RO-PE (UCHT1) and CD8-Pacific Orange (3B5) antibodies, with Sytox blue excluding non-viable cells.

Sequencing was performed on memory CD4+ T cells from blood. The receptor chain draws on TRBV19 and TRBJ1-6; 8 bases in between match TRBD1. The TCR originated in an adult in good health and CMV-seronegative. CDR3 region: CASTTTGGRNSPLHF. The DNA sequence reads TGTGCCAGTACCACCACAGGGGGGAGGAATTCACCCCTCCACTTT.